Listed below are T cell receptor beta chains from one sample, sequenced in a study of blood T cell repertoires in COVID-19. Sequenced by immunoSEQ multiplex PCR; TCRdb stores in-frame clones only, minus some. The sample carries 95,000 to 120,000 clones, about 88% recorded once. Specimen: peripheral blood. These receptors came from a human donor in a cohort sampled during active COVID-19. Both conserved end residues are part of each CDR3. The order of the fields is CDR3 DNA, CDR3 protein, D gene, CDR3 length, clone size, J gene, V gene. A D gene is named only where the DNA matches it firmly. Part of the rows lack a size; the others show once, few, many or a class for expanded clones.

DNA: TGTGCCAGCAGTTTGGAGGGAGTAGGTCAGCCCCAGCATTTT
CDR3: CASSLEGVGQPQHF
D: .
length: 14
size: .
J: TRBJ1-5
V: TRBV27

DNA: TGTGCCAGCAGCCAAGATGTAGCGGGGGGCCGCGATACGCAGTATTTT
CDR3: CASSQDVAGGRDTQYF
D: TRBD2
length: 16
size: .
J: TRBJ2-3
V: TRBV4-2

DNA: TGCGCCAGCAGCCAACAGGAAGCCTACGAGCAGTACTTC
CDR3: CASSQQEAYEQYF
D: .
length: 13
size: .
J: TRBJ2-7
V: TRBV4-1

DNA: TGCGCCAGCAGTCTAGCGGCGACCTATGGCTACACCTTC
CDR3: CASSLAATYGYTF
D: .
length: 13
size: .
J: TRBJ1-2
V: TRBV5-1

DNA: TGTGCCAGCAGCATCTCCCCAGGGGGCACTGAAGCTTTCTTT
CDR3: CASSISPGGTEAFF
D: TRBD1
length: 14
size: .
J: TRBJ1-1
V: TRBV9

DNA: TGTGCCAGCAGTGACTCGCAGCGGGGGGGCAATGAGCAGTTCTTC
CDR3: CASSDSQRGGNEQFF
D: TRBD2
length: 15
size: few
J: TRBJ2-1
V: TRBV6-4

DNA: TGTGCCTGGACTAGCGGGAGCTCCTACGAGCAGTACTTC
CDR3: CAWTSGSSYEQYF
D: TRBD2
length: 13
size: .
J: TRBJ2-7
V: TRBV30

DNA: TGTGCCATCGGGACACAGGGTGCGTCCGGGGAGCTGTTTTTT
CDR3: CAIGTQGASGELFF
D: .
length: 14
size: .
J: TRBJ2-2
V: TRBV10-3

DNA: TGTGCCAGCAGCCCGGACAGGGGGACTGAAGCTTTCTTT
CDR3: CASSPDRGTEAFF
D: TRBD1
length: 13
size: .
J: TRBJ1-1
V: TRBV3-1/TRBV3-2

DNA: TGTGCCAGCAGTTTACTCCCGAGAGCGGGCTACACCTTC
CDR3: CASSLLPRAGYTF
D: .
length: 13
size: .
J: TRBJ1-2
V: TRBV27

DNA: TGTGCCAGCAGTTCGACATACTCCTACAATGAGCAGTTCTTC
CDR3: CASSSTYSYNEQFF
D: .
length: 14
size: .
J: TRBJ2-1
V: TRBV28

DNA: TGTGCCAGCAGCCAAGAAATAGCGGGACTAATGAGTTCTGAGCAGTTCTTC
CDR3: CASSQEIAGLMSSEQFF
D: TRBD2
length: 17
size: .
J: TRBJ2-1
V: TRBV4-2

DNA: TGCGCCAGCAGTATTGGCAGGGAAAATCCACGGCAGTACTTC
CDR3: CASSIGRENPRQYF
D: .
length: 14
size: .
J: TRBJ2-7
V: TRBV5-1

DNA: TGTGCCAGCAGAGACAGGGAAACTAATGAAAAACTGTTTTTT
CDR3: CASRDRETNEKLFF
D: TRBD1
length: 14
size: .
J: TRBJ1-4
V: TRBV6-6